Each of the 3 T cell receptor beta chains below was sequenced from the same sample in a study of regulatory T cells in long-lasting Graves disease (dated by TCRdb to 2020 to 2022). The time point label on this specimen signifies: newly diagnosed GD, antithyroid drugs for less than 3 months. For both TCR sequencing and RNA sequencing, RNA was extracted from PBMCs using TRIzol. Library generation was performed with multiplex PCR. The data were produced on an Illumina HiSeq 4000. iRepertoire HTBI primers and Arm-PCR amplification of CDR3 regions were used to construct TCR beta libraries. Using fastp at Q25 and MiXCR, TCRdb reprocessed the public reads and kept productive beta chains. Rows with one shared CDR3 protein collapse into an entry with the most common genes and DNA. The sample table contains 550,000 to 600,000 distinct CDR3 sequences; only one count was recorded for approximately 16% of them. The leading ten clones occupy around 11% of the sample.

Another study also made use of these data, one on T cells in Graves' hyperthyroidism and ophthalmopathy.

The source was peripheral blood mononuclear cells (PBMCs), collected at new diagnosis, from a patient treated with antithyroid drugs. The origin of the receptors is a man aged 18 to 30 with Graves disease. Donor details come from another sample of the same person, matched by shared clones.

This clonotype showed up many times. The chain links TRBV6-1 to TRBJ2-3; the match to TRBD1 covers 7 bases. Germline trimming cut 2 bases from V and 0 bases from J; bases unmatched to any gene: 5. Looked up from germline, CDR1 is MNHNS and CDR2 is SASEGT. CDR3 size: 16 residues. CDR3 DNA sequence: TGTGCCAGCAGTGAAACCGGGACAGCTAGCACAGATACGCAGTATTTT. Residues: CASSETGTASTDTQYF.

V and J are TRBV7-6 and TRBJ2-7; D possibly corresponds to TRBD2 (6 bases). V lost 5 bases and J 3 bases, leaving 14 bases between the germline ends. The CDR3 loop spans 14 amino acids. The germline CDR1 and CDR2 sequences are SGHVS and FNYEAQ. CDR3 nucleotides: TGTGCCAGCAGCCCCGGACTACCCCACTACGAGCAGTACTTC. It yields the protein CASSPGLPHYEQYF.

The gene calls are TRBV9 and TRBJ2-7; the D is unclear. The CDR3 is 14 residues long. Germline V CDR1 and CDR2: SGDLS, YYNGEE. Trimming removed 3 bases from V and 6 bases from J, with 16 bases in between. The CDR3 sequence is CASSEGPDFREQYF. Written as DNA, the CDR3 is TGTGCCAGCAGCGAGGGCCCAGACTTCCGCGAGCAGTACTTC.